This TCR beta chain was identified in a study of OX40 agonist ivuxolimab in advanced cancers. With regard to the full study: Ivuxolimab was a fully human IgG2 agonistic monoclonal antibody targeting the costimulatory receptor OX40 (CD134). Partial responses occurred in three dose-escalation patients: two with cutaneous melanoma and one with hepatocellular carcinoma. Patients were allowed to have had prior anti-PD-1, anti-PD-L1 or anti-CTLA-4 therapy, and around 37% of the dose-escalation patients had previously received checkpoint inhibitors. Peripheral TCRbeta sequencing was intended to test whether TCR sequence diversity was altered and clonal T-cell expansion was caused by ivuxolimab. The paper reports the monotherapy dose-escalation portion (N = 52 patients) of the phase I ivuxolimab trial. A male proportion of roughly 85% and a mean age of approximately 62 years, ranging from roughly 23 to 80, were recorded for the dose-escalation cohort. Of the roughly 52 dose-escalation patients, hepatocellular carcinoma was present in roughly 19, melanoma in roughly 15, renal cell carcinoma in 9 and head and neck cancer in 9. Intravenous ivuxolimab was administered to patients every 2 weeks at six dose levels: 0.01, 0.1, 0.3, 1.5, 3 and 10 mg/kg.

With regard to this clone: Its antigen is still unknown. There are no base qualities to consult, and no much larger clone falls within one base.

Genomic DNA was isolated from the sorted cells so that the TCRbeta CDR3 region could be sequenced. The immunoSEQ Assay was used for sequencing of TCRbeta CDR3 regions. Sourced from immuneACCESS, this table was stored by TCRdb with only in-frame sequences that have V and J called. A share of the clones is absent; for the studies checked, an unresolved V gene accounts for under half, and the remainder has no known explanation. The sample table records fewer than 40,000 clones; 70% to 85% of these occur just once. The top ten hold roughly 11% of the sample. General conclusions and limits of the study: The antigen specificity of the peripheral T cells that underwent clonal expansion was not determined. At doses of 0.1 to 3.0 mg/kg, clonal expansion of both CD4+ and CD8+ T cells in blood was seen between baseline and week 6. Low levels of normalized T-cell clonal expansion were also seen in some patients who did not respond. On average, CD8+ T cells showed more expanded clones than CD4+ T cells after ivuxolimab. In partial responders in the 0.1-3.0 mg/kg groups, normalized peripheral clonal expansion was found to be among the lowest, especially among CD8+ T cells.

The trial excluded patients who had a history of autoimmune disease or who were on systemic immunosuppression. Peripheral blood for TCR sequencing was collected from all dose cohorts at baseline, on cycle 4 day 1, and on cycle 7 day 1. Samples were obtained from an open-label, multicenter, first-in-human phase I dose-escalation trial of ivuxolimab. Adults with locally advanced or metastatic head and neck squamous cell, hepatocellular, melanoma or renal cell carcinoma were enrolled in the trial. Before TCR sequencing, CD4+ T cells and CD8+ T cells from peripheral blood were sorted into separate populations. From the cysteine up to the phenylalanine, the CDR3 has a length of 14 residues. The read is trimmed to its CDR3 DNA, 42 bases read in frame from base 1. V is pruned by 5 bases and J by 6 bases, leaving 9 bases of the junction without a gene match. From a lookup of the germline V gene, CDR1 and CDR2 are SGHVS and FNYEAQ.

The chain couples TRBV7-6 to TRBJ1-2, with 7 bases matching TRBD1. The sample here was CD4+ or CD8+ T cells sorted from blood, taken in a trial of the OX40 agonist ivuxolimab. The receptor was isolated from an adult with an advanced solid tumor such as melanoma, head and neck, liver or kidney cancer. The CDR3 has the sequence CASSVLIGGDGYTF. At the DNA level, the sequence is TGTGCCAGCAGCGTCCTCATAGGGGGCGATGGCTACACCTTC.